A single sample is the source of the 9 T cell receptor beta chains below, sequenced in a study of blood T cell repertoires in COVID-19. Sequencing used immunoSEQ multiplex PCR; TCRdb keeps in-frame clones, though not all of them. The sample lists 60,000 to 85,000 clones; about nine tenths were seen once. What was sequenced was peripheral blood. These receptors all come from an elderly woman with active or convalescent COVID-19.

The DNA for the CDR3 is TGTGCCAGTAGTATAATAGAAGCAACTAATGAAAAACTGTTTTTT. Translated: CASSIIEATNEKLFF. This sequence joins TRBV19 and TRBJ1-4; D is undetermined. The V end lost 2 bases, the J end lost 0 bases, and 7 bases lay between the germline ends. The CDR3 totals 15 residues. Germline loops: CDR1 LNHDA, CDR2 SQIVND (reference sequence).

CDR3: CASSLSTGGTGELFF. CDR3 DNA: TGCGCCAGCAGCCTTTCAACGGGGGGCACCGGGGAGCTGTTTTTT. This chain joins TRBV4-3 and TRBJ2-2; TRBD2 agrees at 7 bases. The CDR3 totals 15 residues. V lost 4 bases and J lost 4; bases outside the gene matches: 6. Germline V gene sequence: CDR1 LGHNA, CDR2 YSLEER.

The CDR3 sequence is CASAISPNTEAFF. CDR3 coding DNA: TGTGCCAGCGCTATTTCCCCGAACACTGAAGCTTTCTTT. The chain joins TRBV6-4 to TRBJ1-1; D not resolved. Trimming took 8 bases from V and 1 from J, leaving 11 bases between them. The CDR3 covers 13 residues. CDR1 MRHNA and CDR2 SNTAGT come from the germline V gene.

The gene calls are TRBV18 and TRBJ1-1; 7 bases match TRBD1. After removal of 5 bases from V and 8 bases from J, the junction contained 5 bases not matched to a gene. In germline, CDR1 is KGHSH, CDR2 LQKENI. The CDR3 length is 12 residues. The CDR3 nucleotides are TGTGCCAGCTCAGCGCGACAGGGAGAAGCTTTCTTT. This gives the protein CASSARQGEAFF.

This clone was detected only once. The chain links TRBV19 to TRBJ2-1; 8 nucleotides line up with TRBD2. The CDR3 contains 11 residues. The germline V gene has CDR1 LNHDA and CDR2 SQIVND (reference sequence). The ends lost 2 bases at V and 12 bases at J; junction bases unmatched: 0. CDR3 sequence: CASSIREGQFF. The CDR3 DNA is TGTGCCAGTAGTATACGGGAGGGGCAGTTCTTC. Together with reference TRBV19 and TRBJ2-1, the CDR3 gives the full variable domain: DGGITQSPKYLFRKEGQNVTLSCEQNLNHDAMYWYRQDPGQGLRLIYYSQIVNDFQKGDIAEGYSVSREKKESFPLTVTSAQKNPTAFYLCASSIREGQFFGPGTRLTVL.

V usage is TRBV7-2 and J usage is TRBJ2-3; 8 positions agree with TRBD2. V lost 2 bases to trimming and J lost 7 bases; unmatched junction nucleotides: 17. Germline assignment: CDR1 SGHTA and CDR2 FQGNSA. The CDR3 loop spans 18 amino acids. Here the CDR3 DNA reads TGTGCCAGCAGCTTAAGACCCGGTGGGGCGGGGGGTATAAATACGCAGTATTTT. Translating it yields CASSLRPGGAGGINTQYF.

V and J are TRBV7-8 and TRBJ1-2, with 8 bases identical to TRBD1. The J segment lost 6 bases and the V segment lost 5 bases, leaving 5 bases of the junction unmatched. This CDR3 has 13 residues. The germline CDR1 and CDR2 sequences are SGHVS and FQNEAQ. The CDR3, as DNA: TGTGCCAGCAGCCAGGGGGCCCTTGATGGCTACACCTTC. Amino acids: CASSQGALDGYTF.

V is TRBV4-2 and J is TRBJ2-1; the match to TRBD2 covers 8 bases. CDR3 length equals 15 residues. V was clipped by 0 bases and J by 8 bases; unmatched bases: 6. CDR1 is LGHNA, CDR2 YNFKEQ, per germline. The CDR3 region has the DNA TGTGCCAGCAGCCAAGAAGCGGGGGACATCGATGAGCAGTTCTTC. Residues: CASSQEAGDIDEQFF.

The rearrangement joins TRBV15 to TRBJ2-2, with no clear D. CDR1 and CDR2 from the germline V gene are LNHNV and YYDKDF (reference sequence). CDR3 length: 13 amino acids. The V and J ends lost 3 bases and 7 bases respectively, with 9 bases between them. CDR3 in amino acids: CATSSLPYGELFF. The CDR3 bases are TGTGCCACCAGCAGTTTACCCTACGGGGAGCTGTTTTTT.